The present T cell receptor (beta chain) was sequenced within a study of blood T cell repertoires in COVID-19 (dated by TCRdb to 2018 to 2020). For the wider study: The collaborator samples originated in the United States, Italy and Spain and spanned the acute and convalescent phases of COVID-19. HLA class I and class II types, where available, came from metadata supplied by the sample provider rather than from assay-based typing. Subjects who had been exposed to COVID-19, were actively infected with it, or had recovered from it provided the deeply sampled blood TCRbeta repertoires that made up the dataset. The samples were drawn from the first 160 participants of the ongoing ImmuneRACE study and from 950 to 1,500 subjects provided by 6 global collaborators. Sample metadata almost always included a de-identified subject ID, COVID-19 status, age in years and sex. The prospective study material was composed of cDNA or gDNA derived from T cells, B-cell-depleted T cells, or PBMCs. The repertoires were released in a freely available public database meant as a resource for research on the immune response to SARS-CoV-2. Study-level results and caveats: The amount of clinical and demographic metadata varied by source and participant and was provided uncurated.

Each collaborating institution followed its own protocols to collect whole blood in K2EDTA tubes. For TCRbeta analysis, collaborators shipped samples as frozen whole blood, isolated PBMCs, or DNA extracted from either of those sample types. The immunoSEQ Assay, a bias-controlled multiplex PCR, was used to amplify TCRbeta CDR3 regions from genomic DNA. As for how the authors treated the data: Within the assay, amplification of reference gene primers was used to estimate how many nucleated cells each sample contained. Sequence reads were collapsed and filtered to measure the absolute abundance of every unique TCRbeta CDR3 rearrangement. For each sample, productive Simpson clonality was calculated as the square root of Simpson's diversity index over productive rearrangements. TCRdb obtained this table from immuneACCESS and retained in-frame rearrangements with V and J assigned. These tables miss some clones; where compared with another copy, unresolved V genes account for less than half of the shortfall, and the remainder is unexplained. V, J and clone size are taken as reported in that table, and D and trimming were inferred from the DNA itself. Here the sample has some 100,000 clones; over 75% occur a single time. In total, the top ten clones hold roughly 6% of the sample.

The CDR3 starts with the cysteine, ends with the phenylalanine, and has 16 residues. Of the read, only the CDR3 DNA is kept; its 48 bases are in frame from base 1. V and J lose 1 base and 8 bases, and a span of 18 bases separates them. According to the germline V gene (reference sequence), CDR1 reads SEHNR and CDR2 reads FQNEAQ. In the case of this clone: Its antigen remains unidentified. No much larger clone is present one base from it, and per-base qualities are unavailable.

The sequencing input was peripheral blood. The chain links TRBV7-9 with TRBJ2-1; the D segment could be TRBD1, given 6 matching bases. The sequence came from a woman aged 55 to 70 with acute or convalescent COVID-19. The CDR3: CASSLGPGQSSDEQFF. The DNA sequence reads TGTGCCAGCAGCTTAGGGCCGGGACAAAGCTCGGATGAGCAGTTCTTC.